This is a list of T cell receptor beta chains from one sample in a study of blood T cell repertoires in COVID-19. The repertoire was sequenced with immunoSEQ multiplex PCR; TCRdb's copy has only in-frame clones and lacks some. Found here are roughly 170,000 clones, about 72% of them singletons; the top ten hold 17%. What was sequenced was PBMCs or T cells enriched from blood (not recorded which). These receptors originate from a woman between 50 and 59 years old who had recovered from COVID-19. Each CDR3 is given with its conserved first and last residue. A D gene is named only where the DNA matches it firmly. A row's size may be missing; if present it is once, few, many or a size class.

cdr3_length,v_call,j_call,d_call,clone_size,cdr3_aa,cdr3_nt
17,TRBV30,TRBJ2-5,TRBD2,.,CAWSVVRTSGMQETQYF,TGTGCCTGGAGTGTAGTAAGGACTAGCGGTATGCAAGAGACCCAGTACTTC
15,TRBV4-1,TRBJ2-7,TRBD2,.,CASSQDSLAGAEQYF,TGCGCCAGCAGCCAAGATAGTCTAGCGGGAGCCGAGCAGTACTTC
13,TRBV20-1,TRBJ1-6,.,few,CSASGGNQRPLHF,TGCAGTGCTAGTGGCGGGAACCAGCGCCCCCTCCACTTT
15,TRBV10-3,TRBJ2-2,TRBD1,.,CAISPGTGNTGELFF,TGTGCCATCAGTCCCGGGACAGGGAACACCGGGGAGCTGTTTTTT
12,TRBV7-9,TRBJ1-4,.,many,CASSFMEEKLFF,TGTGCCAGCAGCTTCATGGAGGAAAAACTGTTTTTT
15,TRBV7-2,TRBJ1-2,TRBD1,.,CASSLDRGNYYGYTF,TGTGCCAGCAGCTTAGACAGGGGCAACTACTATGGCTACACCTTC
11,TRBV20-1,TRBJ1-5,.,.,CSARGGRPQHF,TGCAGTGCTAGAGGAGGGAGGCCCCAGCATTTT
15,TRBV11-2,TRBJ1-6,TRBD1,few,CASSSGTGGGSPLHF,TGTGCCAGCAGCTCCGGGACAGGGGGCGGTTCACCCCTCCACTTT
16,TRBV6-2/TRBV6-3,TRBJ2-7,TRBD1,.,CASSAPPGQGKNEQYF,TGTGCCAGCAGTGCTCCCCCGGGACAGGGGAAAAACGAGCAGTACTTC
16,TRBV4-1,TRBJ1-4,TRBD1,once,CASSQEGTATNEKLFF,TGCGCCAGCAGCCAAGAAGGGACAGCAACTAATGAAAAACTGTTTTTT
15,TRBV2,TRBJ1-5,TRBD1,.,CASSGDRENNQPQHF,TGTGCCAGCAGTGGAGACAGGGAGAACAATCAGCCCCAGCATTTT
17,TRBV10-2,TRBJ2-5,TRBD2,.,CATARAGGTSGQETQYF,TGCGCCACTGCCCGTGCGGGGGGGACTAGCGGCCAAGAGACCCAGTACTTC
13,TRBV10-1,TRBJ2-5,.,.,CASSKGGRAAQYF,TGCGCCAGCAGTAAAGGAGGACGGGCGGCCCAGTACTTC
14,TRBV20-1,TRBJ1-5,.,.,CSASPGAGNQPQHF,TGCAGTGCTAGTCCAGGGGCTGGCAATCAGCCCCAGCATTTT
19,TRBV11-2,TRBJ2-3,TRBD1,.,CASSLAIDRGQGALDTQYF,TGTGCCAGCAGCTTAGCGATAGACAGGGGACAGGGGGCGTTGGATACGCAGTATTTT
14,TRBV6-5,TRBJ2-1,.,.,CASSSARLGNEQFF,TGTGCCAGCAGTTCTGCGCGGTTAGGCAATGAGCAGTTCTTC
13,TRBV30,TRBJ2-7,.,.,CAWRRGSPYEQYF,TGTGCCTGGAGACGCGGCAGCCCCTACGAGCAGTACTTC
16,TRBV7-2,TRBJ2-2,TRBD2,.,CASSLAGTTNTGELFF,TGTGCCAGCAGCTTGGCCGGGACTACGAACACCGGGGAGCTGTTTTTT
16,TRBV4-2,TRBJ2-3,TRBD2,.,CASSQVGLAVTDTQYF,TGTGCCAGCAGCCAAGTGGGACTAGCGGTCACAGATACGCAGTATTTT
15,TRBV27,TRBJ2-1,TRBD2,few,CASRLGTSGYNEQFF,TGTGCCAGCAGATTAGGGACTAGCGGGTACAATGAGCAGTTCTTC
13,TRBV7-9,TRBJ1-2,.,.,CASSADGVGGYTF,TGTGCCAGCAGCGCAGACGGGGTGGGCGGCTACACCTTC
12,TRBV15,TRBJ2-1,.,.,CATSRDGREQFF,TGTGCCACCAGCAGAGATGGGCGAGAGCAGTTCTTC
18,TRBV28,TRBJ1-6,TRBD1,.,CASSNLRSTGRNNSPLHF,TGTGCCAGCAGTAACCTACGCTCGACAGGGAGGAATAATTCACCCCTCCACTTT
16,TRBV30,TRBJ1-1,.,.,CAWSPRVRQVDTEAFF,TGTGCCTGGAGTCCCAGGGTCCGGCAAGTTGACACTGAAGCTTTCTTT
14,TRBV5-6,TRBJ2-5,.,.,CASHFGRKEETQYF,TGTGCCAGCCACTTCGGCAGGAAAGAAGAGACCCAGTACTTC
15,TRBV9,TRBJ2-1,TRBD1,.,CASSVGQGAYNEQFF,TGTGCCAGCAGCGTAGGACAGGGAGCCTACAATGAGCAGTTCTTC
14,TRBV3-1/TRBV3-2,TRBJ2-3,.,.,CASSQTGATDTQYF,TGTGCCAGCAGCCAAACGGGAGCCACAGATACGCAGTATTTT
18,TRBV4-1,TRBJ2-5,.,once,CASSQPPPGAEFQETQYF,TGCGCCAGCAGCCAGCCCCCTCCGGGAGCTGAATTCCAAGAGACCCAGTACTTC
14,TRBV6-5,TRBJ2-1,TRBD2,.,CASTSGGGYNEQFF,TGTGCCAGCACTTCGGGAGGGGGCTACAATGAGCAGTTCTTC
18,TRBV11-3,TRBJ2-7,TRBD2,.,CASSLDPPGTSGTYEQYF,TGTGCCAGCAGCTTAGACCCCCCCGGGACTAGCGGAACCTACGAGCAGTACTTC
16,TRBV19,TRBJ2-1,TRBD2,.,CASSIWGRASYNEQFF,TGTGCCAGTAGTATATGGGGGAGGGCCTCCTACAATGAGCAGTTCTTC
16,TRBV5-5,TRBJ1-1,TRBD1,.,CASSLGATGVHTEAFF,TGTGCCAGCAGCTTAGGGGCGACAGGGGTGCACACTGAAGCTTTCTTT
17,TRBV7-9,TRBJ2-5,TRBD1,.,CASSSLSGQGDQETQYF,TGTGCCAGCAGCTCTCTCTCCGGACAGGGAGACCAAGAGACCCAGTACTTC
17,TRBV5-1,TRBJ1-5,TRBD1,.,CASSLEPRQGASQPQHF,TGCGCCAGCAGCTTGGAGCCGCGACAGGGGGCGAGTCAGCCCCAGCATTTT
12,TRBV29-1,TRBJ2-3,.,.,CSVDRGTDTQYF,TGCAGCGTTGACAGGGGCACAGATACGCAGTATTTT
16,TRBV7-8,TRBJ2-7,TRBD2,many,CASNERRREPTYEQYF,TGTGCCAGCAATGAGCGGCGGCGGGAGCCAACCTACGAGCAGTACTTC
16,TRBV9,TRBJ2-1,TRBD2,.,CASSVAGLAGNNEQFF,TGTGCCAGCAGCGTAGCAGGGCTAGCGGGGAACAATGAGCAGTTCTTC
12,TRBV7-3,TRBJ2-2,.,few,CASSINTGELFF,TGTGCCAGCAGCATAAACACCGGGGAGCTGTTTTTT
17,TRBV7-9,TRBJ2-2,TRBD2,few,CASSLGPAGANTGELFF,TGTGCCAGCAGCTTAGGCCCAGCGGGAGCGAACACCGGGGAGCTGTTTTTT
17,TRBV7-3,TRBJ2-3,TRBD2,.,CASSSTSGQGGTDTQYF,TGTGCCAGCAGCTCCACTAGCGGCCAGGGAGGCACAGATACGCAGTATTTT
13,TRBV7-2,TRBJ2-3,.,.,CASSSDRKDTQYF,TGTGCCAGCAGCTCGGACAGAAAAGATACGCAGTATTTT
16,TRBV19,TRBJ1-2,.,few,CASSPFWGGSNYGYTF,TGTGCCAGTAGCCCGTTCTGGGGAGGTTCTAACTATGGCTACACCTTC
14,TRBV7-2,TRBJ2-5,.,.,CASSLTEARETQYF,TGTGCCAGCAGCTTAACCGAGGCCCGAGAGACCCAGTACTTC
15,TRBV18,TRBJ2-2,.,.,CASSEGQTNTGELFF,TGTGCCAGCTCTGAGGGACAAACGAACACCGGGGAGCTGTTTTTT
13,TRBV28,TRBJ2-7,.,.,CASSPLESYEQYF,TGTGCCAGCAGTCCTCTGGAGTCCTACGAGCAGTACTTC
13,TRBV6-2/TRBV6-3,TRBJ1-2,.,once,CASSYPSGGGYTF,TGTGCCAGCAGTTACCCCTCTGGAGGTGGCTACACCTTC
15,TRBV6-5,TRBJ1-5,TRBD1,many,CASRSGQGSNQPQHF,TGTGCCAGCAGGTCCGGACAGGGGAGCAATCAGCCCCAGCATTTT
17,TRBV6-1,TRBJ2-2,TRBD2,.,CASSARTSGRDTGELFF,TGTGCCAGCAGTGCCCGAACTAGCGGGAGAGATACCGGGGAGCTGTTTTTT
14,TRBV7-8,TRBJ1-2,.,.,CASSLAGGNYGYTF,TGTGCCAGCAGCTTAGCTGGAGGCAACTATGGCTACACCTTC
14,TRBV10-3,TRBJ2-7,.,.,CAISESWGPYEQYF,TGTGCCATCAGTGAGTCGTGGGGGCCCTACGAGCAGTACTTC
14,TRBV5-1,TRBJ1-4,.,.,CASSSTATNEKLFF,TGCGCCAGCAGCTCGACAGCAACTAATGAAAAACTGTTTTTT
14,TRBV5-6,TRBJ2-5,TRBD1,.,CASSLWDREETQYF,TGTGCCAGCAGCTTGTGGGACAGGGAAGAGACCCAGTACTTC
15,TRBV5-1,TRBJ1-4,.,.,CASSFGGLTNEKLFF,TGCGCCAGCAGCTTCGGGGGATTGACTAATGAAAAACTGTTTTTT
14,TRBV11-1,TRBJ1-1,TRBD1,.,CASSERTGSAEAFF,TGTGCCAGCAGCGAGCGGACAGGATCGGCCGAAGCTTTCTTT